The next 23 T cell receptor beta chains were all read from a single sample in a study of blood T cell repertoires in COVID-19. Profiling relied on immunoSEQ multiplex PCR, and the TCRdb table lists in-frame clones only, not all of them. Found here are hundreds of thousands of clones, 85% to 90% of them singletons; the top ten hold over 0.95%. Material for sequencing was PBMCs or T cells enriched from blood (not recorded which). These receptors came from a man between 18 and 29 years old who had recovered from COVID-19.

V and J are TRBV5-4 and TRBJ1-3; 7 bases match TRBD1. The trim removed 0 bases at V and 3 bases at J, leaving 3 bases unmatched. Looked up from germline, CDR1 is SGHNT and CDR2 is YYREEE (reference sequence). The CDR3 totals 15 residues. CDR3 sequence reads: CASSLDRGFGNTIYF. CDR3 DNA: TGTGCCAGCAGCTTGGACAGGGGTTTTGGAAACACCATATATTTT.

The rearrangement uses TRBV6-6 and TRBJ1-5; perhaps TRBD1 as D (5 bases). Trimming took off 7 bases at V and 9 bases at J, with 19 bases between the two ends. This CDR3 is built from 14 residues. Germline V gene lookup returns CDR1 MNHNY and CDR2 SVGAGI (reference sequence). The chain's CDR3 is CASIRGAGQGPQHF. The CDR3 region has the DNA TGTGCCAGCATTCGAGGGGCAGGGCAAGGGCCCCAGCATTTT.

The chain recombines TRBV20-1 with TRBJ2-7, with D perhaps TRBD2 (6 bases). The CDR3 is made up of 15 amino acids. V was clipped by 3 bases and J by 0 bases, with 15 bases between them. The germline V gene has CDR1 DFQATT and CDR2 SNEGSKA (reference sequence). The CDR3 bases are TGCAGTGCTAGTAAGGCGGGGTCGAGCTCCTACGAGCAGTACTTC. Translation: CSASKAGSSSYEQYF.

The chain employs TRBV3-1 (or the pseudogene TRBV3-2) and TRBJ1-2; D not certain. Per germline, CDR1 LGHDT and CDR2 YNNKEL (reference sequence). This CDR3 has 13 amino acids. Deletions cut 1 base from V and 8 bases from J, with 11 bases between. The CDR3: CASSQGQAAGYTF. The DNA for the CDR3 is TGTGCCAGCAGCCAAGGTCAGGCAGCCGGCTACACCTTC.

The chain joins TRBV7-2 to TRBJ2-2, with 10 bases fitting TRBD1. Unmatched junction bases numbered 6, after V lost 5 bases and J lost 6 bases. Germline-derived CDR1 and CDR2 are SGHTA and FQGNSA. This CDR3 contains 15 residues. The CDR3 region is CASSIGTGASGELFF. The CDR3 DNA follows: TGTGCCAGCAGCATCGGGACAGGGGCGTCCGGGGAGCTGTTTTTT. The whole variable domain, remainder taken from reference TRBV7-2 and TRBJ2-2, is GAGVSQSPSNKVTEKGKDVELRCDPISGHTALYWYRQSLGQGLEFLIYFQGNSAPDKSGLPSDRFSAERTGGSVSTLTIQRTQQEDSAVYLCASSIGTGASGELFFGEGSRLTVL.

J is TRBJ2-1 and V is TRBV18, with 12 bases lining up with TRBD1. In germline, CDR1 is KGHSH, CDR2 LQKENI. The trim removed 6 bases at V and 9 bases at J, leaving 9 bases unmatched. This CDR3 region has 15 residues. The CDR3 bases are TGTGCCAGCTCTCCCCAAGGGACAGGGGGCACTGAGCAGTTCTTC. Its protein product is CASSPQGTGGTEQFF.

The rearrangement joins TRBV28 to TRBJ1-4; D possibly corresponds to TRBD1 (6 bases). Looked up from germline, CDR1 is MDHEN and CDR2 is SYDVKM. The CDR3 is made up of 16 amino acids. V lost 1 base to trimming and J lost 3 bases, with 12 bases between them. The CDR3 is CASSLLDSPPNEKLFF. The CDR3 DNA sequence: TGTGCCAGCAGTTTATTGGACAGCCCACCTAATGAAAAACTGTTTTTT.

A single count supports this clone. J is TRBJ2-3 and V is TRBV20-1; D might be TRBD2 (5 bases). This CDR3 has 11 amino acids. The germline CDR1 and CDR2 sequences are DFQATT and SNEGSKA (reference sequence). CDR3 bases: TGCAGGGGAGACAGCACAGATACGCAGTATTTT. The encoded protein is CRGDSTDTQYF.

The V call is TRBV6-1, the J call TRBJ1-2; the D gene is possibly TRBD1 (5 bases). Germline CDR1 reads MNHNS; CDR2 reads SASEGT. V dropped 3 bases and J dropped 7 bases, with 15 bases sitting between them. This CDR3 contains 14 residues. The CDR3 nucleotides read TGTGCCAGCAGTGATTCGGGACTCTCTCGTGGCTACACCTTC. Translating it yields CASSDSGLSRGYTF.

The chain employs TRBV11-2 and TRBJ2-2; D remains unclear. Trimming took off 0 bases at V and 0 bases at J, with 5 bases between the two ends. Germline V lookup: CDR1 SGHAT, CDR2 FQNNGV. CDR3 length: 15 amino acids. CDR3 bases: TGTGCCAGCAGCTTAGACCAGGCGAACACCGGGGAGCTGTTTTTT. Its translation is CASSLDQANTGELFF.

The chain recombines TRBV18 with TRBJ1-2; 7 bases map to TRBD1. This CDR3 is built from 13 residues. V dropped 1 base and J dropped 6; count of bases not matched to a gene: 2. The germline V gene encodes CDR1 KGHSH and CDR2 LQKENI. The chain's CDR3 is CASSPQGANGYTF. The CDR3 nucleotides are TGTGCCAGCTCACCACAGGGGGCGAATGGCTACACCTTC.

This chain links TRBV7-2 with TRBJ2-7; 9 nucleotides match TRBD1. The CDR3 covers 15 residues. Trimming removed 5 bases from V and 6 bases from J; junction bases left unmatched: 11. Germline V gives CDR1 SGHTA, CDR2 FQGNSA. This CDR3 is CASSERSGTGFEQYF. Here the CDR3 DNA reads TGTGCCAGCAGCGAACGTTCCGGGACAGGGTTCGAGCAGTACTTC.

The chain couples TRBV6-5 to TRBJ2-2, with 7 bases identical to TRBD1. Germline V gene data show CDR1 as MNHEY and CDR2 as SVGAGI. Unmatched junction bases numbered 4, after V lost 6 bases and J lost 3 bases. This CDR3 has 14 residues. CDR3 protein: CASRVTGDTGELFF. The DNA for the CDR3 is TGTGCCAGCAGGGTAACAGGGGACACCGGGGAGCTGTTTTTT.

The rearrangement links TRBV3-1 (or the pseudogene TRBV3-2) to TRBJ2-4; a weak D match, TRBD1 (6 bases). Germline lookup yields CDR1 LGHDT and CDR2 YNNKEL (reference sequence). V shed 2 bases and J shed 0 bases, with 26 bases lying between them. This CDR3 region has 21 residues. The CDR3, as DNA: TGTGCCAGCAGCCAAAGTTCAAGTAGGTTCAGGACAGTTCTAGCCAAAAACATTCAGTACTTC. Translating it yields CASSQSSSRFRTVLAKNIQYF.

This chain joins TRBV9 and TRBJ2-1; 7 nucleotides agree with TRBD2. The CDR3 sequence is 15 residues long. Germline loops: CDR1 SGDLS, CDR2 YYNGEE. J lost 4 bases, V lost 3 bases, and 7 bases had no gene match. The CDR3 sequence: CASSESLAAYNEQFF. CDR3 nucleotides: TGTGCCAGCAGCGAGTCGCTAGCGGCTTACAATGAGCAGTTCTTC.

The chain carries TRBV7-2 and TRBJ1-2, with TRBD1 identical over 7 bases. CDR1 and CDR2 from the germline V gene are SGHTA and FQGNSA. There are 14 residues in the CDR3. J was trimmed by 2 bases and V by 10 bases; bases with no gene match: 10. In DNA form, the CDR3 reads TGTGCCACCGGGTACCGACAGGGAAACTATGGCTACACCTTC. Protein sequence: CATGYRQGNYGYTF.

DNA of the CDR3: TGTGCCACCAGCAGAGGAGGGGGAGCAGCCAAAAACATTCAGTACTTC. Its translation: CATSRGGGAAKNIQYF. The chain carries TRBV15 and TRBJ2-4; possibly TRBD1 for D (6 bases). Between the trimmed V and J ends, which lost 1 base and 0 bases, there was a span of 10 bases. The germline CDR1 and CDR2 sequences are LNHNV and YYDKDF (reference sequence). CDR3 length equals 16 residues.

This chain links TRBV12-5 with TRBJ1-5; maybe TRBD1 (6 bases). V gave up 6 bases and J gave up 2 bases, with 11 bases separating them. The germline V gene encodes CDR1 LGHNT and CDR2 FRNRAP. This CDR3 comprises 14 residues. CDR3 region: CASGQGLGNQPQHF. CDR3 sequence (DNA): TGTGCTAGTGGGCAGGGGTTAGGCAATCAGCCCCAGCATTTT.

V and J are TRBV28 and TRBJ1-1; 9 bases are shared with TRBD1. Per the germline V gene, CDR1 is MDHEN and CDR2 is SYDVKM. This CDR3 region has 14 residues. Losses at the gene ends were 3 bases for V and 11 bases for J; bases not matched to a gene: 10. The CDR3, as DNA: TGTGCCAGCAGTTTCCCCCGGGACAGGGTTGTGGCTTTCTTT. Protein product: CASSFPRDRVVAFF.

V and J are TRBV2 and TRBJ2-2; TRBD2 aligns across 8 bases. The CDR3 contains 15 residues. Trimming cost V 4 bases and J 6 bases; bases outside gene matches: 7. Germline V gives CDR1 SNHLY, CDR2 FYNNEI. The CDR3 loop is CASSALAGVAGELFF. The CDR3 nucleotides read TGTGCCAGCAGTGCTCTAGCGGGCGTCGCCGGGGAGCTGTTTTTT. The whole variable domain, filled in from reference TRBV2 and TRBJ2-2, reads EPEVTQTPSHQVTQMGQEVILRCVPISNHLYFYWYRQILGQKVEFLVSFYNNEISEKSEIFDDQFSVERPDGSNFTLKIRSTKLEDSAMYFCASSALAGVAGELFFGEGSRLTVL.

V usage is TRBV6-4 and J usage is TRBJ2-7; a weak D match, TRBD1 (6 bases). Per germline, CDR1 MRHNA and CDR2 SNTAGT. Trimming took 2 bases from V and 2 from J, leaving 19 bases between them. The CDR3 length is 17 residues. The chain's CDR3 is CASSDRNRVKGTYEQYF. The CDR3 DNA reads as TGTGCCAGCAGTGACCGGAACAGGGTTAAGGGGACCTACGAGCAGTACTTC.

The chain links TRBV12-3 or TRBV12-4 to TRBJ1-2; D possibly corresponds to TRBD1 (5 bases). The CDR3 runs to 13 residues. Trimming cost V 1 base and J 8 bases, with 11 bases left between them. The CDR3 spells CASSLGRGRGYTF. In DNA form, the CDR3 reads TGTGCCAGCAGTTTAGGTAGGGGTCGCGGCTACACCTTC.

In its sample, this clone was seen a few times. The chain is built from TRBV9 and TRBJ2-7, with D possibly matching TRBD1 (6 bases). V lost 2 bases and J 4 bases, leaving 13 bases between the germline ends. Germline-derived CDR1 and CDR2 are SGDLS and YYNGEE. The length of the CDR3 is 14 residues. CDR3 protein: CASSVLDSSYEQYF. DNA for the CDR3: TGTGCCAGCAGCGTTCTGGACAGTTCTTACGAGCAGTACTTC.